This T cell receptor (beta chain) was recorded in a study of blood T cell repertoires in COVID-19. The wider study: The United States, Italy and Spain supplied acute and convalescent COVID-19 samples.

Here immunoSEQ multiplex PCR was the method, and the copy in TCRdb shows in-frame clones only, minus some. The sample holds 150,000 to 200,000 clones, 85% to 95% seen once. The sample comprised peripheral blood. The sequence was obtained from a woman between 45 and 60 years old with acute or convalescent COVID-19.

The chain's CDR3 is CASSRTGSPLHF. As DNA, the CDR3 is TGTGCCAGCAGCAGAACAGGTTCACCCCTCCACTTT. V gene TRBV7-2 combines with J gene TRBJ1-6; D perhaps matches TRBD1 (5 bases). The CDR3 has 12 residues. Germline values: CDR1 SGHTA, CDR2 FQGNSA. V lost 5 bases, J lost 9 bases, and 8 bases lay in between.